This T cell receptor (beta chain) originates from a study of T-cell memory formation after mild COVID-19. The overall study: The study found TCR clusters largely donor specific.

A note on this clonotype: Its antigen is not known.

General study points: Day 15 to 85 contracting clones showed balanced CD4/CD8; day 15 to 37 expanders favored CD4+. A subset of responding clones appeared in pre-infection memory, suggesting cross-reactive memory joined. CD4+ contracting clones lay mainly in CM and EM, CD8+ ones in EMRA.

TCRdb independently ran MiXCR on the 5' RACE reads; one entry per CDR3 protein. Of roughly 450,000 distinct CDR3 sequences detected, 15% to 20% appear once; the ten largest clones hold 9% to 15%. With 5 bases removed from V and 2 bases from J, the gap between germline ends came to 18 bases. Germline CDR1 is SGHVS and CDR2 is FNYEAQ. The CDR3 loop spans 17 amino acids. Sequencing was carried out using PBMCs or a T cell subset sorted from them (not recorded which). This TCR came from an adult woman who had mild COVID-19 (a few samples of this study predate the infection). Cell type and time point are not known. The chain links TRBV7-6 to TRBJ2-2, with unresolved D. The CDR3 loop is CASSQLIGRLNTGELFF. The CDR3, as DNA: TGTGCCAGCAGCCAACTCATAGGACGATTAAACACCGGGGAGCTGTTTTTT.